Below, one TCR beta chain is given with its context. Its antigen is undetermined. Profiling relied on immunoSEQ multiplex PCR, and the TCRdb table lists in-frame clones only, not all of them. The data show 350,000 to 500,000 clones, about 93% seen once. The CDR3 loop spans 15 amino acids. CDR1 is SGHVS and CDR2 is FNYEAQ in the germline V gene. Trimming removed 1 base from V and 4 bases from J; junction bases left unmatched: 6. These data belong to a study of Ad26.COV2.S vaccination and SARS-CoV-2 variants. Study in general: This donor came from the COV1001 trial of Ad26.COV2.S. Recipients of Ad26.COV2.S got it intramuscularly, once or twice 56 days apart.

Broader study findings: While placebo recipients had lower spike-specific TCR breadth, vaccine recipients had more.

Documented treatment: around 19 received Ad26.COV2.S at low or high dose, single or two shots; about 5 received placebo; per-sample allocation not given. Samples analyzed were those drawn on day 63 after the first vaccine or placebo injection. In Boston, the donor was an adult between 18-55 years of age. The rearrangement joins TRBV7-6 to TRBJ2-7, with 8 bases identical to TRBD2. The TCR was taken from a person aged 18-60 years who received the Ad26.COV2.S COVID-19 vaccine or a placebo. Material: peripheral blood, obtained in a trial of Ad26.COV2.S vaccine versus placebo. In nucleotides, the CDR3 is TGTGCCAGCAGCTTAGGCCAGGGACTAGTATACGAGCAGTACTTC. This codes for CASSLGQGLVYEQYF. Combining the CDR3 with reference TRBV7-6 and TRBJ2-7 gives the whole variable domain GAGVSQSPRYKVTKRGQDVALRCDPISGHVSLYWYRQALGQGPEFLTYFNYEAQQDKSGLPNDRFSAERPEGSISTLTIQRTEQRDSAMYRCASSLGQGLVYEQYFGPGTRLTVT.